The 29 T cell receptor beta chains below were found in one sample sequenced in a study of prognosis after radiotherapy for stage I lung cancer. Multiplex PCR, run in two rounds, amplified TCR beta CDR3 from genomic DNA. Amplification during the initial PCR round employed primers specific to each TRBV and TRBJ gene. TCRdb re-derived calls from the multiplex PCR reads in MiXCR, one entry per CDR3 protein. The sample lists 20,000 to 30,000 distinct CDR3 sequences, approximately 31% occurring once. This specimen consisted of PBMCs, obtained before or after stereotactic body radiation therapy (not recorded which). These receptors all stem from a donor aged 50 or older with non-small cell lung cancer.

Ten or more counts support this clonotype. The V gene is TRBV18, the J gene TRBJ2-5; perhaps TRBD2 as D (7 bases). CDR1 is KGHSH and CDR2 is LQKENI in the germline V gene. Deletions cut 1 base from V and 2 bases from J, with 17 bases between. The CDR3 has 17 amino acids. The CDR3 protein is CASSPRRKGGGQETQYF. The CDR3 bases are TGTGCCAGCTCACCACGGCGCAAGGGAGGGGGTCAAGAGACCCAGTACTTC.

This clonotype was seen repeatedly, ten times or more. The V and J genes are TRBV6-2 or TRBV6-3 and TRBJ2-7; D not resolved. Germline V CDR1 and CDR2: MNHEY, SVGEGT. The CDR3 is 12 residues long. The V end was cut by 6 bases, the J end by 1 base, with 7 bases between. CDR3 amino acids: CASRLQSYEQYF. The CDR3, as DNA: TGTGCCAGCAGGCTCCAATCCTACGAGCAGTACTTC.

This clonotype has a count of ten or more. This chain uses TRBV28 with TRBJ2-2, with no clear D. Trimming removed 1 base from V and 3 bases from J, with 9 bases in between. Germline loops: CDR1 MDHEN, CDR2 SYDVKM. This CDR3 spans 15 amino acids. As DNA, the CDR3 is TGTGCCAGCAGTTTATATGAACGAGACACCGGGGAGCTGTTTTTT. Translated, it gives CASSLYERDTGELFF.

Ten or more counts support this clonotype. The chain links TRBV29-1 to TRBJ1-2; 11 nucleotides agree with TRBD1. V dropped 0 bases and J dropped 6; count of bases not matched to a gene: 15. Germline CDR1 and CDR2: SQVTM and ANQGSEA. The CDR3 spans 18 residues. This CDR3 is CSVEDPRDRDRGIDGYTF. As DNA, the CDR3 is TGCAGCGTTGAAGATCCCAGGGACCGGGACAGGGGGATCGATGGCTACACCTTC. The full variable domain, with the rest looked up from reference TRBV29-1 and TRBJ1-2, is SAVISQKPSRDICQRGTSLTIQCQVDSQVTMMFWYRQQPGQSLTLIATANQGSEATYESGFVIDKFPISRPNLTFSTLTVSNMSPEDSSIYLCSVEDPRDRDRGIDGYTFGSGTRLTVV.

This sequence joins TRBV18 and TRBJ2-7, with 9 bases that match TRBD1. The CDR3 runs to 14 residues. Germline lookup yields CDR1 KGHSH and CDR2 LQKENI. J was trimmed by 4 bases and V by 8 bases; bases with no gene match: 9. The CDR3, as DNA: TGTGCCAGCCCCCCCCGGACAGGGGCGTACGAGCAGTACTTC. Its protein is CASPPRTGAYEQYF. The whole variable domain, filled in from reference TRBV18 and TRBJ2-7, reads NAGVMQNPRHLVRRRGQEARLRCSPMKGHSHVYWYRQLPEEGLKFMVYLQKENIIDESGMPKERFSAEFPKEGPSILRIQQVVRGDSAAYFCASPPRTGAYEQYFGPGTRLTVT.

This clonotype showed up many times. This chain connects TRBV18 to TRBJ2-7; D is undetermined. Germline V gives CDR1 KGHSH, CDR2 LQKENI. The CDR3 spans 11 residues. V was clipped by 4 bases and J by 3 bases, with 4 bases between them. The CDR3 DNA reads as TGTGCCAGCTCACAATTCTACGAGCAGTACTTC. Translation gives CASSQFYEQYF.

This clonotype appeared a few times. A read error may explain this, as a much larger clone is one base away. The CDR3 protein is CASSQDRWKGDQETQYF. CDR3 sequence (DNA): TGTGCCAGCAGCCAAGATCGGTGGAAGGGGGACCAAGAGACCCAGTACTTC. The chain uses TRBV4-2 and TRBJ2-5; D perhaps matches TRBD1 (6 bases). Germline loops: CDR1 LGHNA, CDR2 YNFKEQ. CDR3 length: 17 amino acids. V was clipped by 0 bases and J by 0 bases, with 14 bases between them.

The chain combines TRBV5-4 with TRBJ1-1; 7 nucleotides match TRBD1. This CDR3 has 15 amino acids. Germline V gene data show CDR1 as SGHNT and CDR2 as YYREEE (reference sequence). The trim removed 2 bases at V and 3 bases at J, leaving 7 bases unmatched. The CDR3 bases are TGTGCCAGCAGCTTTCCCGAGGGGGCAGACACTGAAGCTTTCTTT. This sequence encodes CASSFPEGADTEAFF.

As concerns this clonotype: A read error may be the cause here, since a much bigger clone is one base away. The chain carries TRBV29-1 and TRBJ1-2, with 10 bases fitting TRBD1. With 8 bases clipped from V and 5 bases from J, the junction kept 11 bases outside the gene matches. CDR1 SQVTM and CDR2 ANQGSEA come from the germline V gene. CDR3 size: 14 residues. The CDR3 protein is CSFAGTGVSYGYTF. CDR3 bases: TGCAGCTTTGCCGGGACAGGGGTCTCTTATGGCTACACCTTC. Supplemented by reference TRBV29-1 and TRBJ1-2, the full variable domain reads SAVISQKPSRDICQRGTSLTIQCQVDSQVTMMFWYRQQPGQSLTLIATANQGSEATYESGFVIDKFPISRPNLTFSTLTVSNMSPEDSSIYLCSFAGTGVSYGYTFGSGTRLTVV.

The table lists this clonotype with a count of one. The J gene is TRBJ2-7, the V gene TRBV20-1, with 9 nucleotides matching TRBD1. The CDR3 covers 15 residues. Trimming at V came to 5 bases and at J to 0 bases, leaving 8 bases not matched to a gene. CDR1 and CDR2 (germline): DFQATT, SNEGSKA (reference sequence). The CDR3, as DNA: TGCAGTGCTCGAAAAATGGACAGGGGCTCCTACGAGCAGTACTTC. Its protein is CSARKMDRGSYEQYF.

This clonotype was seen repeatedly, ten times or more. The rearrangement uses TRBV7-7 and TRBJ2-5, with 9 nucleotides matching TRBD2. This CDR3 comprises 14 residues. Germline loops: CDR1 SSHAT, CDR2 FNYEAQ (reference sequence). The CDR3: CASGGPTGQETQYF. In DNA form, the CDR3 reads TGTGCTAGCGGGGGACCGACAGGTCAAGAGACCCAGTACTTC. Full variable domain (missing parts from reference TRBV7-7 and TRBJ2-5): GAGVSQSPRYKVTKRGQDVTLRCDPISSHATLYWYQQALGQGPEFLTYFNYEAQPDKSGLPSDRFSAERPEGSISTLTIQRTEQRDSAMYRCASGGPTGQETQYFGPGTRLLVL.

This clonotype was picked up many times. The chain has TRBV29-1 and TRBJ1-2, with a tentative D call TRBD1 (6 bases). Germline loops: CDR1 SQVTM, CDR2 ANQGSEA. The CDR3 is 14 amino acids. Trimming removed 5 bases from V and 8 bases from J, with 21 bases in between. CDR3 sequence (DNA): TGCAGCGTTATTAATTTTGGGGGGGGCTGGGGCTACACCTTC. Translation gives CSVINFGGGWGYTF.

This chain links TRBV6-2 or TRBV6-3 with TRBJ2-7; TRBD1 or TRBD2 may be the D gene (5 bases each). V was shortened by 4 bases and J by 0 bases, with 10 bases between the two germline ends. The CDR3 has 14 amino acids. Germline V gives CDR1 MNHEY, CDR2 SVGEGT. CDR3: CASSWDQTSYEQYF. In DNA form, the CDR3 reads TGTGCCAGCAGTTGGGACCAGACCTCCTACGAGCAGTACTTC.

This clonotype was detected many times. CDR3 sequence (DNA): TGCGCCAGCAGCTGGACCCATACTCCCTCCTACAATGAGCAGTTCTTC. The encoded protein is CASSWTHTPSYNEQFF. J is TRBJ2-1 and V is TRBV5-1; D unclear. V lost 3 bases to trimming and J lost 0 bases, with 13 bases between them. This CDR3 spans 16 amino acids. Germline loops: CDR1 SGHRS, CDR2 YFSETQ.

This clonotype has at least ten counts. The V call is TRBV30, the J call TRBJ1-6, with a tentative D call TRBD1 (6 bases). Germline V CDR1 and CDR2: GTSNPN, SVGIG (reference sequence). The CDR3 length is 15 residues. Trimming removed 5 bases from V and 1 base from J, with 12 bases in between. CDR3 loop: CAWEDSSSYNSPLHF. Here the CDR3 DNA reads TGTGCCTGGGAGGACAGCTCTTCCTATAATTCACCCCTCCACTTT.

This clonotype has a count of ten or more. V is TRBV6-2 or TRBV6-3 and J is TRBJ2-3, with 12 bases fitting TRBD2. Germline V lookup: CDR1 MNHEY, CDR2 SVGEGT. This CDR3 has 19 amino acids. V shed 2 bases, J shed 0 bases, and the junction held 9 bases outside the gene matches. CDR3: CASSYLRLAGAPSTDTQYF. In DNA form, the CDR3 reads TGTGCCAGCAGTTACCTCAGACTAGCGGGGGCTCCTAGCACAGATACGCAGTATTTT.

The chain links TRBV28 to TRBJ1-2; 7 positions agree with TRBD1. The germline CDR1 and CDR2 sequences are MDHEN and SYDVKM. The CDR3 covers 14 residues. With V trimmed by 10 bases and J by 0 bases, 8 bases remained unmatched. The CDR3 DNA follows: TGTGCCATCACTAGGGACAGTGCTAACTATGGCTACACCTTC. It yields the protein CAITRDSANYGYTF.

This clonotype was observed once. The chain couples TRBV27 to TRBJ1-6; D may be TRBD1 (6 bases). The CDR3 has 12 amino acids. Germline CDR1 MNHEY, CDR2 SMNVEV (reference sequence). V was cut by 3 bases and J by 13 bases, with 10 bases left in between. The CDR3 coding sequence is TGTGCCAGCAGTTTTCTTCAGGGGCCCCTCCACTTT. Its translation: CASSFLQGPLHF.

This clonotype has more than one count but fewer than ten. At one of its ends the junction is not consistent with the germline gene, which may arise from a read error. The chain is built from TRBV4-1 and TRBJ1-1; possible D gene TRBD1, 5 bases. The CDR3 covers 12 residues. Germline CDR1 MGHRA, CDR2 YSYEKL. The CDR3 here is CASSQGGTEASF. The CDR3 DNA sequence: TGCGCCAGCAGCCAGGGGGGTACTGAAGCTTCCTTT.

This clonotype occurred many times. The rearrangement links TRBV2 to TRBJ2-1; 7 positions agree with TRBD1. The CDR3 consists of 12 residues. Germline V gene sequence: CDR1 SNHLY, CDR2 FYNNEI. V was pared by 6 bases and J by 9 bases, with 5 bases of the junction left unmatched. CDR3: CASRSGGFEQFF. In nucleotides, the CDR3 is TGTGCCAGCAGATCAGGGGGTTTTGAGCAGTTCTTC.

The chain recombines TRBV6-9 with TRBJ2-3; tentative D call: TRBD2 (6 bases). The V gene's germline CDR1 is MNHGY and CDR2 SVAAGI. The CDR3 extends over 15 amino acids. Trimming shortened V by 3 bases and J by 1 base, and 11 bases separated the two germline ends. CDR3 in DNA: TGTGCCAGCAGTTACGACGGAGGGGGCACAGATACGCAGTATTTT. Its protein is CASSYDGGGTDTQYF.

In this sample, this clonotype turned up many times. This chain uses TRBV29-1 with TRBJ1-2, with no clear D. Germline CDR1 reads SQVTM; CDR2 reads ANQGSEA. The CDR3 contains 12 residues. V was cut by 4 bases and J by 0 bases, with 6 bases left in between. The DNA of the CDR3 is TGCAGCGTTGCCCAGACTAACTATGGCTACACCTTC. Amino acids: CSVAQTNYGYTF.

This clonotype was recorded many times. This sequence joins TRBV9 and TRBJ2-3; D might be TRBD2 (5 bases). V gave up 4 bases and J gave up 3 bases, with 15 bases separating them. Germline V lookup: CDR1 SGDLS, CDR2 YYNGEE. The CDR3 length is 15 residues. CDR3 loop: CASSPSLSGTDTQYF. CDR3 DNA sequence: TGTGCCAGCAGCCCTAGCTTAAGTGGAACAGATACGCAGTATTTT.

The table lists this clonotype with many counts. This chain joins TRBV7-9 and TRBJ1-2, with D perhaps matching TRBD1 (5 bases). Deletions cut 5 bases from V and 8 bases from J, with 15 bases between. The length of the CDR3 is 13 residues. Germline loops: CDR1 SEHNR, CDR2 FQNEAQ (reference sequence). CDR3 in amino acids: CASSPGTAWGYTF. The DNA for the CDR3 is TGTGCCAGCAGCCCAGGGACGGCTTGGGGCTACACCTTC. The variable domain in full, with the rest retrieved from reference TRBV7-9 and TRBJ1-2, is DTGVSQNPRHKITKRGQNVTFRCDPISEHNRLYWYRQTLGQGPEFLTYFQNEAQLEKSRLLSDRFSAERPKGSFSTLEIQRTEQGDSAMYLCASSPGTAWGYTFGSGTRLTVV.

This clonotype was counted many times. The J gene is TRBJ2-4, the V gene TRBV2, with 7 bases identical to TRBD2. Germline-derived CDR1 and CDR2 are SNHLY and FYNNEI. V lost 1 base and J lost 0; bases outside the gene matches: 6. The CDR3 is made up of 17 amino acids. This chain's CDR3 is CASSEDGGYAAKNIQYF. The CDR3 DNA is TGTGCCAGCAGTGAAGACGGGGGGTATGCAGCCAAAAACATTCAGTACTTC.

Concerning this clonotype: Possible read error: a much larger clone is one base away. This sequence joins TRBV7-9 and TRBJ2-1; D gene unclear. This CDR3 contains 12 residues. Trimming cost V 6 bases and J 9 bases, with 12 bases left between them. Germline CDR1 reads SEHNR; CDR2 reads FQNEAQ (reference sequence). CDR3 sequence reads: CASRAHLAEQFF. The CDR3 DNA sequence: TGTGCCAGCAGAGCCCATCTGGCTGAGCAGTTCTTC.

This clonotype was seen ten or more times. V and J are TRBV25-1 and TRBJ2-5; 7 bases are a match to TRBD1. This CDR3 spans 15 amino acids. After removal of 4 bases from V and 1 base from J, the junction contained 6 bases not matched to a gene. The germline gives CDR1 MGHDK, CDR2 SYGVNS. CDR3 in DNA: TGTGCCAGCAGTGCCTCGACAGGGCCCCAAGAGACCCAGTACTTC. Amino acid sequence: CASSASTGPQETQYF.

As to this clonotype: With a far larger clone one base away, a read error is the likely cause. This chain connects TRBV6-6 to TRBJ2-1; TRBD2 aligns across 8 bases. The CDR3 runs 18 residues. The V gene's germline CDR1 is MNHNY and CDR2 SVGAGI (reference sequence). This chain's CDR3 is CSSSYLLSGSLHYNEQFF. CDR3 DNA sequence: TGTTCCAGCAGTTACTTGCTGAGCGGGAGCCTACACTACAATGAGCAGTTCTTC.

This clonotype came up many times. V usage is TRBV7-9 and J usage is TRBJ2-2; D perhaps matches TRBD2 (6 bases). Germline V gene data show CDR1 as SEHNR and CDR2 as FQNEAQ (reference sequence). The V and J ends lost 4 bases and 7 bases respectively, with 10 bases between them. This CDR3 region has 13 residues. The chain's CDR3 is CASSSPGGGELFF. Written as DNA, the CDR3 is TGTGCCAGCAGCTCACCCGGGGGCGGGGAGCTGTTTTTT. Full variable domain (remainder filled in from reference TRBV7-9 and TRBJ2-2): DTGVSQNPRHKITKRGQNVTFRCDPISEHNRLYWYRQTLGQGPEFLTYFQNEAQLEKSRLLSDRFSAERPKGSFSTLEIQRTEQGDSAMYLCASSSPGGGELFFGEGSRLTVL.